Below, one TCR beta chain is given with its context. The assay was immunoSEQ multiplex PCR, and TCRdb's table has in-frame clones only and misses some. The profile covers some 83,000 clones, with about nine tenths appearing a single time and 3% to 4.5% taken by the ten largest. The data were taken from a study of T cell changes during pregnancy in multiple sclerosis. CDR1 and CDR2 (germline): KGHSH, LQKENI. Trimming at V came to 6 bases and at J to 7 bases, leaving 10 bases not matched to a gene. The CDR3 extends over 16 amino acids. The TCR sequence derives from a female donor in good health, serving as a control in a pregnancy study. Some clones in this sample may be carry-over from other donors' samples. J is TRBJ1-4 and V is TRBV18; 11 bases line up with TRBD1. This material consisted of PBMCs, taken in the first trimester of pregnancy. The chain's CDR3 is CASSFGQGARSEKLFF. CDR3 bases: TGTGCCAGCTCCTTCGGACAGGGGGCGCGGAGTGAAAAACTGTTTTTT.